This T cell receptor beta chain was sequenced in a study of T cells expressing NK-cell markers. The CDR3 covers 13 residues. CDR1 is MGHDK, CDR2 SYGVNS, per germline. TCRdb reprocessed the 5' RACE reads; each CDR3 protein has one entry and no DNA is given. In all, the sample yields 120,000 to 150,000 distinct CDR3 sequences. The J gene is TRBJ1-6, the V gene TRBV25-1. The sequence derives from a man younger than 35 in good health. Sequenced sample: blood T cells: a sorted CD56 or NKG2C T cell subset, CD4+ or CD8+ T cells, or bulk PBMC T cells (not recorded which). The CDR3 here is CASSEGFNSPLHF.